Reported below is one TCR beta chain. This record belongs to a study of blood T cell repertoires in COVID-19. Study-wide context: Some COVID-19 samples were acute and others convalescent; all came from the United States, Italy and Spain. In each case, the material was cDNA or gDNA derived from T cells, B-cell-depleted T cells, or PBMCs.

Germline V gene data show CDR1 as SNHLY and CDR2 as FYNNEI. The CDR3 extends over 15 amino acids. V lost 6 bases to trimming and J lost 1 base; unmatched junction nucleotides: 4. Original processing notes: Estimation of nucleated cell counts was performed using reference gene primer amplification. Generated by immunoSEQ multiplex PCR, the TCRdb table keeps only in-frame clones and is missing some. That table furnishes V, J and clone size, whereas the DNA furnished D and trimming. The table lists about 55,000 clones, roughly 85% of them singletons. The specimen was peripheral blood. The receptor was derived from a human donor in a cohort sampled during active COVID-19. This chain uses TRBV2 with TRBJ2-7; 12 bases line up with TRBD2. The CDR3 loop is CASRWTSGTSYEQYF. CDR3 nucleotide sequence: TGTGCCAGCAGATGGACTAGCGGGACATCCTACGAGCAGTACTTC.